This paragraph covers one TCR beta chain sequence. The sample comes from a study of blood T cell repertoires in COVID-19. Germline loops: CDR1 ENHRY, CDR2 SYGVKD. The length of the CDR3 is 17 residues. V was cut by 10 bases and J by 4 bases, with 26 bases left in between. Profiling relied on immunoSEQ multiplex PCR, and the TCRdb table lists in-frame clones only, not all of them. Found here are a few hundred thousand clones, about 88% of them singletons; the top ten hold approximately 1%. The sequenced material came from PBMCs or T cells enriched from blood (not recorded which). This chain joins TRBV10-3 and TRBJ2-1; the D gene is possibly TRBD2 (6 bases). The TCR comes from a woman aged 30 to 39 who had been exposed to COVID-19. CDR3 sequence (DNA): TGTGCCACCCGGTCCCCCTCCCTATCGGGACTTTACAATGAGCAGTTCTTC. Protein sequence: CATRSPSLSGLYNEQFF.